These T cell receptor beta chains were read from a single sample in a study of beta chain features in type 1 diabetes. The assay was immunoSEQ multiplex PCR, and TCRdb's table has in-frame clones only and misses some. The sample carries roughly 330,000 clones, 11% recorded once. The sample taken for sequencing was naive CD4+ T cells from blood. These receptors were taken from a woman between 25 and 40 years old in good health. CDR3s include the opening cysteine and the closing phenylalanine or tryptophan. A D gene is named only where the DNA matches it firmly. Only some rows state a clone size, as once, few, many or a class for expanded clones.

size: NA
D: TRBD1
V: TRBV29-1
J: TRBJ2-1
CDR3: CSVERTGDNEQFF
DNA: TGCAGCGTTGAAAGGACAGGGGACAATGAGCAGTTCTTC

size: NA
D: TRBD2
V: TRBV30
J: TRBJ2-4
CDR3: CACSTSGIDLQYF
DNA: TGTGCCTGCTCGACTAGCGGGATCGACCTTCAGTACTTC

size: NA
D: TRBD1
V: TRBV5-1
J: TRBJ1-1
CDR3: CASSLGQGPEAFF
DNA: TGCGCCAGCAGCTTGGGACAGGGGCCGGAAGCTTTCTTT

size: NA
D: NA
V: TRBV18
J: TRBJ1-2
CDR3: CASSPRYSVYGYTF
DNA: TGTGCCAGCTCACCACGGTACAGTGTCTATGGCTACACCTTC

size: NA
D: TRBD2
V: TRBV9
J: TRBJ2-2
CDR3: CASSVARTSGSTGELFF
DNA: TGTGCCAGCAGCGTAGCCCGGACTAGCGGAAGCACCGGGGAGCTGTTTTTT

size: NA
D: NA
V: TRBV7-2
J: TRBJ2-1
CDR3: CASSLGGPGGEQFF
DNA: TGTGCCAGCAGCTTAGGAGGGCCCGGCGGTGAGCAGTTCTTC

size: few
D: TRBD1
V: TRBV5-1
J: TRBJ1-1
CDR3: CASSRAGQVDEAFF
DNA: TGCGCCAGCAGCCGCGCGGGACAGGTAGATGAAGCTTTCTTT

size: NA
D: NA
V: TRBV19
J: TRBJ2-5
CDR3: CATSEGAVLGGTQYF
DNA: TGTGCCACTTCGGAGGGGGCAGTCCTAGGTGGGACCCAGTACTTC

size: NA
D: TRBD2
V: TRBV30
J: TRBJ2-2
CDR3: CAWMGLADTGELFF
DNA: TGTGCCTGGATGGGCCTAGCGGACACCGGGGAGCTGTTTTTT

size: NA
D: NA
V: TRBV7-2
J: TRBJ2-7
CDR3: CASSPSREQYF
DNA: TGTGCCAGCAGCCCCTCGCGCGAGCAGTACTTC

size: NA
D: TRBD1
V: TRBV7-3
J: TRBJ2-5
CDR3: CASSQAPGQGKETQYF
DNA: TGTGCCAGCAGCCAAGCCCCGGGACAGGGGAAAGAGACCCAGTACTTC

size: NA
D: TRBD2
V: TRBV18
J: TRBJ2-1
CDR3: CASLAPGLAGVNEQFF
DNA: TGTGCCAGCCTGGCGCCGGGACTAGCGGGAGTAAATGAGCAGTTCTTC

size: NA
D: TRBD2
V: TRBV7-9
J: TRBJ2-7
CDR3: CASSSMTSTYEQYF
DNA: TGTGCCAGCAGCTCAATGACTAGCACCTACGAGCAGTACTTC

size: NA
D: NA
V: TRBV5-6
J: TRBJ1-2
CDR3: CASSPGRFYGYTF
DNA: TGTGCCAGCAGCCCGGGTCGGTTCTATGGCTACACCTTC

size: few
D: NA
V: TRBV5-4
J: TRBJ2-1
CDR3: CASSSGQVYNEQFF
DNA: TGTGCCAGCAGCTCGGGACAAGTCTACAATGAGCAGTTCTTC

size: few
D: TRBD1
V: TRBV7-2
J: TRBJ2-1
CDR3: CASSPQGQGDWFF
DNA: TGTGCCAGCAGCCCCCAGGGACAGGGTGATTGGTTCTTC

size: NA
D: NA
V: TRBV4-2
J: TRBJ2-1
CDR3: CASSQVADSTHEQFF
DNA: TGTGCCAGCAGCCAAGTTGCCGACAGTACGCATGAGCAGTTCTTC

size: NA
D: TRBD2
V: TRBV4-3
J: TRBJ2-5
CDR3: CASSQGGLAGQETQYF
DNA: TGCGCCAGCAGCCAAGGGGGACTAGCGGGACAAGAGACCCAGTACTTC

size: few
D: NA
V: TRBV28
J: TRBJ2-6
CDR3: CASSFLVGANVLTF
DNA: TGTGCCAGCAGTTTTCTAGTTGGGGCCAACGTCCTGACTTTC

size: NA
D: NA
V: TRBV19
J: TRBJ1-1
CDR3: CASSIRHLNTEAFF
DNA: TGTGCCAGTAGTATCAGACACCTGAACACTGAAGCTTTCTTT

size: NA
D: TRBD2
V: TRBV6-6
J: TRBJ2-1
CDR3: CASSYMIAGGDEQFF
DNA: TGTGCCAGCAGTTACATGATAGCGGGAGGTGATGAGCAGTTCTTC

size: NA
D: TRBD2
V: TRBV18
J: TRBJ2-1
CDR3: CASSPDALAGVTDEQFF
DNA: TGTGCCAGCTCACCAGATGCCCTAGCGGGGGTAACCGATGAGCAGTTCTTC

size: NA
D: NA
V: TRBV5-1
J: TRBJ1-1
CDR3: CASITGTGGNTEAFF
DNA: TGCGCCAGCATCACCGGGACTGGTGGGAACACTGAAGCTTTCTTT